This T cell receptor beta chain came from a study of T-cell memory formation after mild COVID-19 (dated by TCRdb to about 2021). About the study as a whole: TCR sequence clusters from the two donors were found to be largely donor specific. Longitudinal TCRalpha and TCRbeta repertoire sequencing tracked T-cell clones expanding and contracting after mild COVID-19 in a couple of donors. The cohort comprised two young, previously healthy adult volunteers, one female and one male.

This clonotype showed up many times. No cognate antigen has been identified for it. Base-call qualities are not available, and no considerably larger clone is one nucleotide away. Via the germline V gene (reference sequence), CDR1 is DFQATT and CDR2 SNEGSKA. Trimming at the junction amounts to 5 bases on V and 4 bases on J, and the germline ends lie 22 bases apart. There are 16 amino acids in the CDR3, from cysteine to phenylalanine inclusive. Of the read, only the CDR3 DNA is kept; its 48 bases are in frame from base 1. For sequencing, an Illumina NovaSeq 6000 was employed. TCRalpha and TCRbeta cDNA libraries were built by 5'RACE with constant-segment primers, adding sample barcodes and unique molecular identifiers. RNA was extracted from every sample with Trizol reagent. Amplification of the libraries took two PCR steps, and the second step added a second sample barcode plus Illumina TruSeq adapters. Libraries were sequenced on an Illumina NovaSeq with 2 x 150 bp paired-end reads. The original methods were these. Reads were demultiplexed and collapsed into UMI-guided consensus sequences with migec v1.2.7. Using mixcr v2.1.11, UMI consensuses were aligned to TRA and TRB V and J templates and then assembled into clonotypes. A clonotype was counted as expanded or contracted only when both edgeR and NoisET called the clonotype significant, with the noise models trained on biological replicates. For edgeR calls, the thresholds were a false discovery rate-adjusted p below 0.01 and a log2 fold-change of 1. PCA with hierarchical clustering of max-normalized trajectories of the 1000 most abundant clonotypes was used as exploratory dynamics analysis. Separately sequenced CD4+ and CD8+ repertoires were used to assign the CD4 or CD8 phenotype of responding clones. The public reads were quality trimmed at Q25 with fastp and then assembled into clones with MiXCR by TCRdb, keeping productive beta chains. Records with the same CDR3 protein are collapsed into one entry carrying the most frequent genes and DNA. The V and J calls shown here were made by TCRdb, not taken from the authors' results. The table for this sample lists about 340,000 distinct CDR3 sequences; around 13% of them were counted only once. Of the sample, roughly a fifth falls within the top ten clones.

General findings and caveats noted by the study authors: Contracting CD4+ clones were found mainly in CM and EM memory subsets, while CD8+ clones were enriched in EMRA. From day 15 to 85, contracting clones showed balanced CD4/CD8 phenotypes, whereas a second wave of clones that expanded from day 15 to 37 leaned towards CD4+. Some responding clones were found in pre-infection memory, which suggests that pre-existing cross-reactive memory T cells took part in the SARS-CoV-2 response. SARS-CoV-2 specificity was not confirmed for the second-wave clones peaking on day 37. The study included only a couple of mild cases, and larger cohorts that include severe cases with pre-infection samples were judged to be necessary.

PBMCs were isolated by Ficoll-Paque density gradient centrifugation. Here the chain combines TRBV20-1 and TRBJ2-3; the D segment could be TRBD2, given 7 matching bases. The sequencing input was PBMCs or a T cell subset sorted from them (not recorded which). This receptor was identified in a man between 18 and 29 years old who had mild COVID-19 (a few samples of this study predate the infection). The sample titles of this study are shuffled in the database, so cell type and time point are left out; the donor was told from shared clones. The DNA reads as follows: TGCAGTGCTGACGGCGGGAGTGGGGGGGCCTCAGATACGCAGTATTTT. Translation gives CSADGGSGGASDTQYF.